These T cell receptor beta chains were read from a single sample in a study of T cells after yellow fever vaccination. TCRdb passed the 5' RACE reads through MiXCR, listing each CDR3 protein once. Among 340,000 or so distinct CDR3 sequences, under 15% were seen once, and the ten largest hold 2.5% to 4%. The specimen comprised CD4+ T cells sorted from PBMCs, sampled 15 days after the yellow fever booster vaccination. Source of these receptors: a man younger than 35 who received the YFV17D yellow fever vaccine. The CDR3 runs from the conserved cysteine through the conserved F or W. Fields, in order: CDR3 length, V gene, clone size, CDR3 protein. Clone size is given for some rows only: seen once, a few or many times, or a class if the clone is expanded.

CDR3 length: 11
V gene: TRBV7-2
clone size: few
CDR3 protein: CASSLNQEAFF

CDR3 length: 14
V gene: TRBV20-1
clone size: few
CDR3 protein: CSAPLAGEQETQYF

CDR3 length: 15
V gene: TRBV3-1
clone size: NA
CDR3 protein: CASSPSGLVGSPLHF

CDR3 length: 12
V gene: TRBV7-9
clone size: many
CDR3 protein: CASSLDYRKQYF

CDR3 length: 19
V gene: TRBV5-6
clone size: NA
CDR3 protein: CASSFIRLAGELIYNEQFF

CDR3 length: 15
V gene: TRBV19
clone size: NA
CDR3 protein: CASSPRGRMNTEAFF

CDR3 length: 17
V gene: TRBV7-2
clone size: many
CDR3 protein: CASSSTRGAGIGYEQYF

CDR3 length: 15
V gene: TRBV4-1
clone size: NA
CDR3 protein: CASSQRGLAKNIQYF

CDR3 length: 16
V gene: TRBV7-2
clone size: few
CDR3 protein: CASKEGQGSGANVLTF

CDR3 length: 15
V gene: TRBV14
clone size: few
CDR3 protein: CASSQSFTPNSPLHF

CDR3 length: 16
V gene: TRBV7-2
clone size: many
CDR3 protein: CASSRRTGSPGEKLFF

CDR3 length: 13
V gene: TRBV5-1
clone size: NA
CDR3 protein: CASSSGGLNEQFF

CDR3 length: 15
V gene: TRBV15
clone size: many
CDR3 protein: CATATGGRGANVLTF

CDR3 length: 13
V gene: TRBV29-1
clone size: few
CDR3 protein: CSGSEQVKTEAFF

CDR3 length: 13
V gene: TRBV5-1
clone size: few
CDR3 protein: CASSLWGSETQYF

CDR3 length: 13
V gene: TRBV2
clone size: NA
CDR3 protein: CASSERHYTEAFF

CDR3 length: 13
V gene: TRBV7-3
clone size: few
CDR3 protein: CASSSSITGELFF

CDR3 length: 14
V gene: TRBV6-5
clone size: many
CDR3 protein: CASSWRGLPDTQYF

CDR3 length: 11
V gene: TRBV5-1
clone size: many
CDR3 protein: CASSLEGTQYF

CDR3 length: 20
V gene: TRBV5-1
clone size: NA
CDR3 protein: CASSLLSRPKPGQLYNEQFF

CDR3 length: 12
V gene: TRBV28
clone size: NA
CDR3 protein: CASSGGQGQAFF

CDR3 length: 12
V gene: TRBV12-3/TRBV12-4
clone size: NA
CDR3 protein: CASSFAGGRAFF

CDR3 length: 14
V gene: TRBV7-3
clone size: NA
CDR3 protein: CASSLTLTVTEAFF

CDR3 length: 16
V gene: TRBV5-6
clone size: NA
CDR3 protein: CASSLPGQALVYGYTF

CDR3 length: 16
V gene: TRBV5-1
clone size: NA
CDR3 protein: CASSRLQGPGTGELFF

CDR3 length: 14
V gene: TRBV23-1
clone size: few
CDR3 protein: CASYMRGGTYEQYF

CDR3 length: 14
V gene: TRBV5-1
clone size: NA
CDR3 protein: CASSSGTMNSKAFF

CDR3 length: 13
V gene: TRBV27
clone size: NA
CDR3 protein: CASSLSPGDTQYF

CDR3 length: 14
V gene: TRBV7-2
clone size: few
CDR3 protein: CASGKRRLTDTQYF

CDR3 length: 13
V gene: TRBV7-2
clone size: few
CDR3 protein: CASSSTGPSTLHF

CDR3 length: 15
V gene: TRBV2
clone size: NA
CDR3 protein: CASSQGLAGLLPQFF

CDR3 length: 17
V gene: TRBV12-3/TRBV12-4
clone size: NA
CDR3 protein: CASSIGQGRSALTEQYF

CDR3 length: 14
V gene: TRBV2
clone size: NA
CDR3 protein: CASRGDRASTEAFF

CDR3 length: 14
V gene: TRBV12-3/TRBV12-4
clone size: few
CDR3 protein: CASSFQDSNQPQHF